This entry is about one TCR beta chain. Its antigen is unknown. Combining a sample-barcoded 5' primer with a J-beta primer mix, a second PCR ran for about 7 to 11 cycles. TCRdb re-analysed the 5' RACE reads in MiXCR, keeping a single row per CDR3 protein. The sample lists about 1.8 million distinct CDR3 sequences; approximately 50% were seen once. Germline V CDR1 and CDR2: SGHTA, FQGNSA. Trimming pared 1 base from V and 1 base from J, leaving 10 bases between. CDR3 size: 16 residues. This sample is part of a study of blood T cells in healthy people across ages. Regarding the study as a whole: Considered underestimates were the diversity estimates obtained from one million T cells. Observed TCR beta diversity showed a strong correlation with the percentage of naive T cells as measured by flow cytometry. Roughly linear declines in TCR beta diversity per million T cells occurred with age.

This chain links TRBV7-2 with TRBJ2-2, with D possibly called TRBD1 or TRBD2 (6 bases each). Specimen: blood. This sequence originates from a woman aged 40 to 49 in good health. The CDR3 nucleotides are TGTGCCAGCAGCTTAGGAGGGGGGCAGAACACCGGGGAGCTGTTTTTT. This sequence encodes CASSLGGGQNTGELFF.